Listed here are 15 T cell receptor beta chains from one sample, sequenced in a study of shared clonotypes between healthy human individuals (dated by TCRdb to 2018 to 2021). To prepare the library, the immunoSEQ multiplex PCR assay was applied. Not all clones reach the TCRdb copy of this immuneACCESS table, which keeps in-frame sequences only. Checked studies attribute under half of the gap to unresolved V genes and leave the rest unexplained. The sample profile shows 2 million to 2.5 million clones; approximately 93% of them were found once. Of the sample, about 0.39% falls within the top ten clones. Sequencing used naive CD4+ T cells from PBMCs. Per the publication, the cell subset or site label means: CD45RA+ positively selected. Receptors were obtained from a man aged 18 to 35 in good health. Some clones in this sample may be carry-over from other donors' samples.

This clone was recorded once. The chain employs TRBV28 and TRBJ2-5, with D possibly being TRBD2 (5 bases). Germline CDR1 MDHEN, CDR2 SYDVKM. V shed 3 bases and J shed 3 bases, with 11 bases lying between them. CDR3 length equals 14 residues. The CDR3 bases are TGTGCCAGCAGTTTGAGACGGGGTAAAGAGACCCAGTACTTC. Its protein product is CASSLRRGKETQYF.

The CDR3 nucleotides are TGCGCCAGCAGTGATTATGAGGGCAATGAGCAGTTCTTC. It translates to CASSDYEGNEQFF. The J gene is TRBJ2-1, the V gene TRBV10-1; D perhaps matches TRBD2 (5 bases). The CDR3 extends over 13 amino acids. Germline V lookup: CDR1 WNHNN, CDR2 SYGVQD (reference sequence). V lost 3 bases to trimming and J lost 6 bases, with 9 bases between them.

The chain uses TRBV18 and TRBJ1-2; perhaps TRBD1 as D (5 bases). The CDR3 contains 15 residues. Trimming shortened V by 5 bases and J by 2 bases, and 15 bases separated the two germline ends. Germline values: CDR1 KGHSH, CDR2 LQKENI. CDR3 DNA sequence: TGTGCCAGCTCATCCACACTAGGGACCAACTATGGCTACACCTTC. Its translation: CASSSTLGTNYGYTF. Based on the CDR3 plus reference TRBV18 and TRBJ1-2, the full variable domain is NAGVMQNPRHLVRRRGQEARLRCSPMKGHSHVYWYRQLPEEGLKFMVYLQKENIIDESGMPKERFSAEFPKEGPSILRIQQVVRGDSAAYFCASSSTLGTNYGYTFGSGTRLTVV.

This clone was detected once. V and J are TRBV4-1 and TRBJ2-3; D gene ambiguous. CDR1 and CDR2 from the germline V gene are MGHRA and YSYEKL. The CDR3 is 15 amino acids. The V end lost 5 bases, the J end lost 2 bases, and 14 bases lay between the germline ends. The CDR3 DNA is TGCGCCAGCAGCACAGTTCCTAGAAACACAGATACGCAGTATTTT. Amino acids: CASSTVPRNTDTQYF.

This chain uses TRBV9 with TRBJ2-2; D remains unclear. The CDR3 length is 14 residues. CDR1 and CDR2 (germline): SGDLS, YYNGEE. V was cut by 3 bases and J by 11 bases, with 17 bases left in between. The CDR3 is CASSAGLVISELFF. For the CDR3, the DNA is TGTGCCAGCAGCGCCGGCCTAGTTATCTCTGAGCTGTTTTTT.

The chain employs TRBV30 and TRBJ2-1; 7 bases agree with TRBD2. J was trimmed by 3 bases and V by 5 bases; bases with no gene match: 10. Germline lookup yields CDR1 GTSNPN and CDR2 SVGIG (reference sequence). The CDR3 is 15 amino acids. The CDR3 here is CAWWPRLADYNEQFF. The CDR3 DNA reads as TGTGCCTGGTGGCCGCGACTAGCTGACTACAATGAGCAGTTCTTC.

About this clone itself: Other DNA sequences from this sample encode an identical CDR3 as well. For the CDR3, the DNA is TGTGCCAGCAGCCCCAGGGGGGACTCTGGGGCCAACGTCCTGACTTTC. This sequence encodes CASSPRGDSGANVLTF. V and J are TRBV9 and TRBJ2-6; a possible D gene is TRBD1 (7 bases). CDR3 size: 16 residues. Germline V gene lookup returns CDR1 SGDLS and CDR2 YYNGEE. V was pared by 4 bases and J by 0 bases, with 11 bases between.

V usage is TRBV19 and J usage is TRBJ2-7; TRBD2 might be the D (6 bases). The CDR3 sequence is 15 residues long. The germline V gene has CDR1 LNHDA and CDR2 SQIVND (reference sequence). The V end lost 3 bases, the J end lost 6 bases, and 18 bases lay between the germline ends. CDR3 protein: CASSIGGSLRSEQYF. The CDR3 DNA reads TGTGCCAGTAGTATTGGGGGGTCGCTTCGGTCCGAGCAGTACTTC. Full variable domain (remainder filled in from reference TRBV19 and TRBJ2-7): DGGITQSPKYLFRKEGQNVTLSCEQNLNHDAMYWYRQDPGQGLRLIYYSQIVNDFQKGDIAEGYSVSREKKESFPLTVTSAQKNPTAFYLCASSIGGSLRSEQYFGPGTRLTVT.

The CDR3 DNA sequence: TGTGCCAGCAGCTTCAGAGGCAGGGGATCCTACGAGCAGTACTTC. This translates into CASSFRGRGSYEQYF. V is TRBV5-6 and J is TRBJ2-7; D might be TRBD1 (6 bases). The CDR3 runs to 15 residues. The V gene lost 2 bases and the J gene lost 1 base, with 13 bases spanning the gap. From germline, CDR1 is SGHDT and CDR2 YYEEEE.

The chain joins TRBV7-2 to TRBJ2-5; 9 bases match TRBD2. Germline assignment: CDR1 SGHTA and CDR2 FQGNSA. This CDR3 is 18 amino acids long. The trim removed 5 bases at V and 2 bases at J, leaving 15 bases unmatched. CDR3 sequence reads: CASSRGLASPPRQETQYF. CDR3 nucleotide sequence: TGTGCCAGCAGCCGGGGACTAGCCTCACCCCCCCGTCAAGAGACCCAGTACTTC. Complete variable domain (other parts from reference TRBV7-2 and TRBJ2-5): GAGVSQSPSNKVTEKGKDVELRCDPISGHTALYWYRQSLGQGLEFLIYFQGNSAPDKSGLPSDRFSAERTGGSVSTLTIQRTQQEDSAVYLCASSRGLASPPRQETQYFGPGTRLLVL.

The DNA of the CDR3 is TGTGCCAGCAGCTTGACAATACTAGCGGGAGGGTCGGCCGGGGAGCTGTTTTTT. Protein product: CASSLTILAGGSAGELFF. V and J are TRBV5-4 and TRBJ2-2, with 13 bases that match TRBD2. The V gene end was trimmed by 1 base and the J gene end by 6 bases; junction bases not matched to a gene: 9. Germline CDR1 reads SGHNT; CDR2 reads YYREEE (reference sequence). This CDR3 is built from 18 residues.

This clone was observed a handful of times. The V call is TRBV6-1, the J call TRBJ1-2; 8 positions match TRBD1. The junction had 6 bases not matched to a gene; V was cut back by 4 bases and J by 8 bases. Per germline, CDR1 MNHNS and CDR2 SASEGT. The CDR3 has 13 residues. CDR3 sequence reads: CASSGVTGDGYTF. The DNA for the CDR3 is TGTGCCAGCAGTGGTGTGACAGGGGACGGCTACACCTTC.

The chain recombines TRBV30 with TRBJ2-3; D is perhaps TRBD1 (6 bases). This CDR3 has 15 amino acids. Trimming took off 1 base at V and 2 bases at J, with 13 bases between the two ends. CDR1 is GTSNPN, CDR2 SVGIG, per germline (reference sequence). CDR3 protein: CAWSGGGGATDTQYF. The CDR3 DNA follows: TGTGCCTGGAGTGGAGGGGGTGGGGCCACAGATACGCAGTATTTT.

The rearrangement joins TRBV5-1 to TRBJ1-5, with D maybe TRBD1 (6 bases). This CDR3 has 17 amino acids. Germline V gene data show CDR1 as SGHRS and CDR2 as YFSETQ. V lost 0 bases to trimming and J lost 2 bases, with 15 bases between them. The CDR3 loop reads CASSLGDSGVGNQPQHF. In nucleotides, the CDR3 is TGCGCCAGCAGCTTGGGCGATTCAGGGGTGGGCAATCAGCCCCAGCATTTT. The full variable domain, with the rest looked up from reference TRBV5-1 and TRBJ1-5, is KAGVTQTPRYLIKTRGQQVTLSCSPISGHRSVSWYQQTPGQGLQFLFEYFSETQRNKGNFPGRFSGRQFSNSRSEMNVSTLELGDSALYLCASSLGDSGVGNQPQHFGDGTRLSIL.

The CDR3 loop is CASSVGTGGGSYGYTF. As DNA, the CDR3 is TGTGCCAGCAGCGTGGGGACAGGGGGTGGTAGCTATGGCTACACCTTC. The genes are TRBV9 and TRBJ1-2; TRBD1 agrees at 11 bases. The trim removed 2 bases at V and 4 bases at J, leaving 7 bases unmatched. Germline V gene lookup returns CDR1 SGDLS and CDR2 YYNGEE. The CDR3 is 16 amino acids.